These 23 T cell receptor beta chains were sequenced from one sample in a study of OX40 agonist ivuxolimab in advanced cancers. The table came from immunoSEQ multiplex PCR; TCRdb's copy has only in-frame clones and leaves some out. The sample carries 20,000 to 25,000 clones, approximately 81% recorded once. The material was CD4+ or CD8+ T cells sorted from blood, obtained in a trial of the OX40 agonist ivuxolimab. The receptor set was obtained from an adult with an advanced solid tumor such as melanoma, head and neck, liver or kidney cancer.

The chain has TRBV5-6 and TRBJ2-2; D not certain. Germline CDR1 SGHDT, CDR2 YYEEEE. The CDR3 contains 15 residues. V was shortened by 4 bases and J by 5 bases, with 15 bases between the two germline ends. The CDR3 protein is CASSPVGHSTGELFF. Written as DNA, the CDR3 is TGTGCCAGCAGCCCGGTTGGGCACAGTACCGGGGAGCTGTTTTTT.

There are a few counts of this clone. The J gene is TRBJ1-2, the V gene TRBV7-2; possibly TRBD1 for D (6 bases). From germline, CDR1 is SGHTA and CDR2 FQGNSA. V shed 1 base and J shed 6 bases, with 15 bases lying between them. The CDR3 length is 15 residues. CDR3 in amino acids: CASSLVQGHVDGYTF. In DNA form, the CDR3 reads TGTGCCAGCAGCTTAGTTCAGGGGCACGTGGATGGCTACACCTTC.

The rearrangement joins TRBV5-5 to TRBJ2-3; D gene ambiguous. The V gene's germline CDR1 is SGHKS and CDR2 YYEKEE (reference sequence). This CDR3 is 15 amino acids long. V was shortened by 2 bases and J by 4 bases, with 14 bases between the two germline ends. The CDR3 DNA reads as TGTGCCAGCAGCTTTTTCCCTGGGGAAGCAGATACGCAGTATTTT. The encoded protein is CASSFFPGEADTQYF. Using reference TRBV5-5 and TRBJ2-3 for the parts outside the CDR3, the full variable domain is DAGVTQSPTHLIKTRGQQVTLRCSPISGHKSVSWYQQVLGQGPQFIFQYYEKEERGRGNFPDRFSARQFPNYSSELNVNALLLGDSALYLCASSFFPGEADTQYFGPGTRLTVL.

In its sample, this clone is medium-sized. The chain combines TRBV28 with TRBJ2-7; D gene unclear. The V end lost 2 bases, the J end lost 5 bases, and 10 bases lay between the germline ends. CDR1 MDHEN and CDR2 SYDVKM come from the germline V gene. The CDR3 has 13 residues. CDR3 coding DNA: TGTGCCAGCAGTTTAGCCAAACAGAACGAGCAGTACTTC. Encoded protein: CASSLAKQNEQYF.

The genes are TRBV27 and TRBJ1-2; no clear D. CDR3 length equals 12 residues. The V gene lost 10 bases and the J gene lost 8 bases, with 17 bases spanning the gap. Per germline, CDR1 MNHEY and CDR2 SMNVEV (reference sequence). The CDR3 DNA is TGTGCCACCGGCCCGCGCCATGACGGCTACACCTTC. It is translated as CATGPRHDGYTF.

The chain links TRBV5-1 to TRBJ2-1; D is unresolved. From germline, CDR1 is SGHRS and CDR2 YFSETQ. V was cut by 0 bases and J by 6 bases, with 13 bases left in between. The CDR3 runs to 15 residues. The CDR3 DNA reads TGCGCCAGCAGCTTGGCGACTTTAGTCCCCAATGAGCAGTTCTTC. Translation gives CASSLATLVPNEQFF. The full variable domain, completed using reference TRBV5-1 and TRBJ2-1, is KAGVTQTPRYLIKTRGQQVTLSCSPISGHRSVSWYQQTPGQGLQFLFEYFSETQRNKGNFPGRFSGRQFSNSRSEMNVSTLELGDSALYLCASSLATLVPNEQFFGPGTRLTVL.

This clone was detected only once. The J gene is TRBJ1-2, the V gene TRBV5-1; D unclear. The CDR3 sequence is 14 residues long. The germline V gene encodes CDR1 SGHRS and CDR2 YFSETQ. The V end lost 3 bases, the J end lost 5 bases, and 14 bases lay between the germline ends. The chain's CDR3 is CASSSEETGYGYTF. The DNA of the CDR3 is TGCGCCAGCAGCTCGGAGGAGACGGGTTATGGCTACACCTTC.

The genes are TRBV28 and TRBJ2-3; 7 nucleotides match TRBD1. CDR3 length equals 15 residues. V shed 5 bases and J 4 bases; nucleotides not matched to a gene: 9. CDR1 and CDR2 (germline): MDHEN, SYDVKM. CDR3 loop: CASSHRQGWPDTQYF. DNA for the CDR3: TGTGCCAGCAGTCATAGACAGGGTTGGCCAGATACGCAGTATTTT.

V gene TRBV11-2 combines with J gene TRBJ1-1, with D uncertain. CDR1 is SGHAT, CDR2 FQNNGV, per germline. The V end lost 1 base, the J end lost 4 bases, and 13 bases lay between the germline ends. This CDR3 spans 15 amino acids. CDR3 DNA: TGTGCCAGCAGCTTAGTTCCCTTGTACGCCACTGAAGCTTTCTTT. This translates into CASSLVPLYATEAFF. Looking up the rest from reference TRBV11-2 and TRBJ1-1 gives the full variable domain: EAGVAQSPRYKIIEKRQSVAFWCNPISGHATLYWYQQILGQGPKLLIQFQNNGVVDDSQLPKDRFSAERLKGVDSTLKIQPAKLEDSAVYLCASSLVPLYATEAFFGQGTRLTVV.

This clone has only one observation. This chain joins TRBV19 and TRBJ1-4; tentatively, D is TRBD1 (6 bases). Per germline, CDR1 LNHDA and CDR2 SQIVND (reference sequence). The V end lost 4 bases, the J end lost 0 bases, and 15 bases lay between the germline ends. The CDR3 is 17 residues long. CDR3 amino acids: CASSTVRGAATNEKLFF. As DNA, the CDR3 is TGTGCCAGTAGTACGGTCCGGGGGGCAGCAACTAATGAAAAACTGTTTTTT. The full variable domain, completed using reference TRBV19 and TRBJ1-4, is DGGITQSPKYLFRKEGQNVTLSCEQNLNHDAMYWYRQDPGQGLRLIYYSQIVNDFQKGDIAEGYSVSREKKESFPLTVTSAQKNPTAFYLCASSTVRGAATNEKLFFGSGTQLSVL.

The DNA for the CDR3 is TGTGCCAGCAGCTTGGCCGTAGGGACCCTCTCTGGGGCCAACGTCCTGACTTTC. This codes for CASSLAVGTLSGANVLTF. V usage is TRBV5-4 and J usage is TRBJ2-6; either TRBD1 or TRBD2 may fit D (5 bases each). The V end was cut by 0 bases, the J end by 0 bases, with 13 bases between. CDR1 and CDR2 (germline): SGHNT, YYREEE (reference sequence). This CDR3 spans 18 amino acids.

V usage is TRBV28 and J usage is TRBJ2-7, with D hard to call. V lost 8 bases and J 2 bases, leaving 13 bases between the germline ends. CDR3 size: 13 residues. The V gene's germline CDR1 is MDHEN and CDR2 SYDVKM. The CDR3 spells CASRFLGAYEQYF. Written as DNA, the CDR3 is TGTGCCAGCCGCTTTCTGGGCGCCTACGAGCAGTACTTC.

This chain connects TRBV6-5 to TRBJ1-5; the D is unclear. Trimming shortened V by 5 bases and J by 2 bases, and 13 bases separated the two germline ends. This CDR3 spans 15 amino acids. Germline V gene lookup returns CDR1 MNHEY and CDR2 SVGAGI. The CDR3 DNA sequence: TGTGCCAGCAGTCCCGGACCACAAGGCAATCAGCCCCAGCATTTT. Residues: CASSPGPQGNQPQHF.

The chain has TRBV28 and TRBJ2-2; D tentatively reads TRBD1 or TRBD2 (5 bases each). The V end lost 10 bases, the J end lost 4 bases, and 16 bases lay between the germline ends. CDR1 and CDR2 from the germline V gene are MDHEN and SYDVKM. The CDR3 covers 14 residues. The CDR3 sequence is CAITGLAATGELFF. DNA of the CDR3: TGTGCCATTACGGGGCTAGCTGCCACCGGGGAGCTGTTTTTT.

This chain connects TRBV1 to TRBJ2-1; TRBD2, the table's D call, was not compared with the DNA. TRBV1 is given as a pseudogene. This CDR3 is 12 amino acids long. The CDR3 here is CTSNWTSYEQFF. The CDR3 DNA follows: TGCACCAGCAATTGGACTAGTTATGAGCAGTTCTTC.

This clone appeared once. This chain uses TRBV4-3 with TRBJ1-4, with D possibly TRBD1 on 5 matching bases. Germline assignment: CDR1 LGHNA and CDR2 YSLEER. The CDR3 consists of 15 residues. V lost 1 base to trimming and J lost 0 bases, with 6 bases between them. CDR3 DNA sequence: TGCGCCAGCAGCCAAGTGACAGCAACTAATGAAAAACTGTTTTTT. It encodes CASSQVTATNEKLFF.

The V gene is TRBV27, the J gene TRBJ1-5; D gene uncertain. CDR1 is MNHEY, CDR2 SMNVEV, per germline (reference sequence). The CDR3 loop spans 13 amino acids. Trimming took off 2 bases at V and 2 bases at J, with 4 bases between the two ends. The CDR3 protein is CASSLMGNQPQHF. The DNA of the CDR3 is TGTGCCAGCAGTTTAATGGGCAATCAGCCCCAGCATTTT.

The chain is built from TRBV27 and TRBJ2-1; D not resolved. The CDR3 loop spans 11 amino acids. The germline gives CDR1 MNHEY, CDR2 SMNVEV (reference sequence). V was trimmed by 7 bases and J by 6 bases, leaving 7 bases between them. The chain's CDR3 is CASNRANEQFF. DNA for the CDR3: TGTGCCAGCAACCGAGCCAATGAGCAGTTCTTC.

This sequence joins TRBV7-9 and TRBJ2-3, with D possibly matching TRBD2 (6 bases). Germline CDR1 is SEHNR and CDR2 is FQNEAQ (reference sequence). This CDR3 is built from 15 residues. Trimming stripped 5 bases from V and 2 bases from J, with 14 bases between. The CDR3 nucleotides are TGTGCCAGCAGCCTAACTAGCAGCCTCACAGATACGCAGTATTTT. This codes for CASSLTSSLTDTQYF.

This clone rates as medium-sized. J is TRBJ2-1 and V is TRBV11-3; D uncertain. Trimming removed 5 bases at V and 6 bases at J, with 8 bases between. This CDR3 region has 12 residues. From germline, CDR1 is SGHNT and CDR2 YENEEA. The CDR3 reads CASSDWANEQFF. The CDR3 DNA reads as TGTGCCAGCAGCGACTGGGCCAATGAGCAGTTCTTC.

V gene TRBV5-6 combines with J gene TRBJ2-7; D gene ambiguous. The germline V gene has CDR1 SGHDT and CDR2 YYEEEE. The CDR3 covers 12 residues. V was cut by 2 bases and J by 2 bases, with 5 bases left in between. The CDR3 sequence: CASSFSAYEQYF. The CDR3 DNA is TGTGCCAGCAGCTTTAGTGCCTACGAGCAGTACTTC.

The chain recombines TRBV9 with TRBJ2-3, with TRBD2 identical over 7 bases. The CDR3 runs to 16 residues. Unmatched junction bases numbered 10, after V lost 3 bases and J lost 3 bases. The germline CDR1 and CDR2 sequences are SGDLS and YYNGEE. The CDR3 sequence is CASSAPGTISTDTQYF. The CDR3 DNA follows: TGTGCCAGCAGCGCCCCCGGGACTATATCGACAGATACGCAGTATTTT.

V is TRBV28 and J is TRBJ1-5, with a possible D match to TRBD1 (5 bases). This CDR3 spans 12 amino acids. The V end was cut by 8 bases, the J end by 3 bases, with 8 bases between. CDR1 and CDR2 from the germline V gene are MDHEN and SYDVKM. CDR3 coding DNA: TGTGCCAGCCAGGGTCCCAATCAGCCCCAGCATTTT. Translated, it gives CASQGPNQPQHF.